Included here is one T cell receptor (beta chain) sequence, with context. Its antigen is not known. Deep-level running was used for the assay. This table comes from immunoSEQ multiplex PCR, and its TCRdb copy is limited to in-frame clones, with some not included. This repertoire shows around 2.3 million clones, around 95% found once; its top ten account for 0.1% to 0.15%. This record belongs to a study of shared clonotypes between healthy human individuals. Findings and limits, study-wide: Among donors, the sharing of clonotypes was expected to be influenced by sequencing depth. Inspection by rarefaction showed sorted-subset sequencing to be incomplete despite large depth. Naive subsets generally had larger estimated richness than memory subsets.

Material: naive CD4+ T cells sorted from blood. Subset reported: CD45RA+ positively selected. This TCR was recovered from a man between 18 and 35 years old in good health.

The DNA for the CDR3 is TGTGCCAGTAGGTGGCGACAGGGGAACACCGGGGAGCTGTTTTTT. It is translated as CASRWRQGNTGELFF. V is TRBV19 and J is TRBJ2-2; 7 bases are shared with TRBD1. V lost 6 bases and J lost 1; bases outside the gene matches: 5. CDR3 length equals 15 residues. Germline CDR1 LNHDA, CDR2 SQIVND (reference sequence).